A selection of T cell receptor beta chains follows, all from one sample in a study of blood T cell repertoires in COVID-19. Assay: immunoSEQ multiplex PCR; the TCRdb copy retains only in-frame clones and omits some. The data hold tens of thousands of clones, with roughly nine tenths observed a single time. The sequencing sample was made of peripheral blood. These receptors were obtained from a woman aged 55-70 years with COVID-19, enrolled during active disease. The CDR3 runs from the conserved cysteine through the conserved F or W.

j_gene	v_gene	CDR3aa
TRBJ1-2	TRBV5-1	CASSGAFRTNNYGYTF
TRBJ1-2	TRBV5-1	CASSSGTGQGPYGYTF
TRBJ1-5	TRBV6-6	CASTNRGSSGNQPQHF
TRBJ2-2	TRBV7-2	CASGTSGNTGELFF
TRBJ1-2	TRBV3-1/TRBV3-2	CASSQGAAHGYTF
TRBJ2-1	TRBV11-2	CASSPGTSSYNEQFF
TRBJ1-5	TRBV4-2	CASSQVQKSHQPQHF
TRBJ1-3	TRBV19	CASSTRGSGNTIYF
TRBJ2-7	TRBV19	CASSIAAASLSSYEQYF
TRBJ2-2	TRBV11-2	CASRGQGWPGELFF
TRBJ2-7	TRBV5-1	CASSLGTRDEQYF
TRBJ1-6	TRBV5-1	CASSLGADYNSPLHF
TRBJ2-5	TRBV28	CASSSPRRGYQETQYF
TRBJ2-5	TRBV5-4	CASSFSQGETQYF
TRBJ2-1	TRBV5-6	CASSFGTYGGDEQFF
TRBJ2-7	TRBV11-3	CASSTPGGSGRAYEQYF
TRBJ2-2	TRBV4-1	CASSHPGRELFF
TRBJ2-1	TRBV5-4	CASSWGLAGAEQFF
TRBJ2-3	TRBV30	CAWAPGTSSPSTDTQYF
TRBJ1-2	TRBV7-2	CASSPRLRQVATLAVTF
TRBJ2-7	TRBV19	CASSVSGTAPYEQYF
TRBJ2-7	TRBV5-5	CASSPSPGQGYEQYF
TRBJ2-7	TRBV7-8	CASSLGPGLAAYEQYF
TRBJ2-1	TRBV5-1	CASSLNAGTGNNEQFF
TRBJ2-7	TRBV5-6	CASSYHRAGGVIGTYEQYF
TRBJ1-5	TRBV6-6	CASRLSGQRSNQPQHF
TRBJ2-7	TRBV15	CATSSARVGEQYF
TRBJ1-5	TRBV6-6	CAISRPGGRVSQPQHF
TRBJ2-7	TRBV27	CASSRGGTTYEQYF
TRBJ2-7	TRBV6-5	CAAGTVSYEQYF
TRBJ2-1	TRBV4-3	CASSQDLSGHTNEQFF
TRBJ2-7	TRBV7-9	CASSSFPRQLSYEQYF
TRBJ2-1	TRBV6-5	CASTSYNEQFF
TRBJ1-2	TRBV6-5	CASSYGFYGYTF
TRBJ2-7	TRBV18	CASSPDRDRGREQYF
TRBJ2-3	TRBV3-1/TRBV3-2	CASSQEARDLADTQYF
TRBJ1-6	TRBV7-2	CASSFMADITNSPLHF
TRBJ2-5	TRBV18	CASSPDRRGETQYF
TRBJ2-7	TRBV5-1	CASSLRQGEQYF
TRBJ2-7	TRBV28	CASSLLPPKQGTYEQYF
TRBJ1-2	TRBV6-2/TRBV6-3	CASSRDSYGYTF
TRBJ2-1	TRBV5-6	CASSYPGTKHSNEQFF
TRBJ2-7	TRBV9	CASSASGTLWYEQYF
TRBJ1-4	TRBV4-2	CASGGPGVVGEKLFF
TRBJ2-5	TRBV11-2	CASSLTLAGGPNQETQYF
TRBJ1-5	TRBV6-5	CASRTGDQPQHF
TRBJ2-1	TRBV30	CAWSVVQATGGYNEQFF
TRBJ2-1	TRBV6-5	CASSATRGVLF
TRBJ2-6	TRBV19	CASSISSTSGSNLGSGANVLTF
TRBJ2-7	TRBV4-3	CASSQDETSGRPFSYEQYF
TRBJ1-1	TRBV19	CASSILDRGTEAFF
TRBJ2-3	TRBV18	CASSRKQGYDTQYF
TRBJ1-2	TRBV2	CASSGGVSYTF
TRBJ1-4	TRBV7-6	CASSLLSGGSGEKLFF
TRBJ2-7	TRBV28	CASSSPGLVSSYEQYF
TRBJ1-1	TRBV9	CASSPIDRGTEAFF
TRBJ2-5	TRBV6-2/TRBV6-3	CASSYFSGAAETQYF
TRBJ2-7	TRBV19	CASREVNTNTYEQYF
TRBJ1-1	TRBV6-5	CASGRGTGAGAEAFF
TRBJ1-2	TRBV9	CASSPRQGRWKNYGYTF